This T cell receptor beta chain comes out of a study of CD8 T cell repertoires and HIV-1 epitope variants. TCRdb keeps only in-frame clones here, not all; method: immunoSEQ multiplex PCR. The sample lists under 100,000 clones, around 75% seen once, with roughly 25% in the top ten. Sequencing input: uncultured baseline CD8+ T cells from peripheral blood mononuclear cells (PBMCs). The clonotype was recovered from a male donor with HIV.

DNA for the CDR3: TGTGCCAGCAAAAGGCCGGGGGGGCAGGGGACCGAGTTCTTC. This gives the protein CASKRPGGQGTEFF. This chain connects TRBV6-5 to TRBJ2-1; TRBD2 matches 8 bases. Trimming cost V 7 bases and J 14 bases; bases outside gene matches: 16. The CDR3 is 14 amino acids. Germline CDR1 reads MNHEY; CDR2 reads SVGAGI.